The count of the clone carrying this T cell receptor beta chain is one. Its antigen is unknown. The data originate from a study of shared clonotypes between healthy human individuals. Germline CDR1 and CDR2: KGHSH and LQKENI. V trimming: 5 bases; J trimming: 2 bases; junction bases outside the gene matches: 11. The CDR3 runs 16 residues. Points from the study as a whole: Lower generation probabilities were found for non-shared clonotypes than for those shared by all four donors.

Naive CD8 cells were CD45RO-negative, positively selected for CCR7, excluding terminally differentiated effector memory CD45RA+ cells. Sequencing used immunoSEQ multiplex PCR; TCRdb keeps in-frame clones, though not all of them. The sample consists of about 1,800,000 clones, less than 95% of them appearing once. The clonotype comes from a young man in good health. Sequenced sample: naive CD8+ T cells sorted from blood. The chain employs TRBV18 and TRBJ1-1; 7 nucleotides agree with TRBD1. CDR3 nucleotide sequence: TGTGCCAGCTCATTGCGAGAGGGGGCAGGTAACACTGAAGCTTTCTTT. Translated: CASSLREGAGNTEAFF.